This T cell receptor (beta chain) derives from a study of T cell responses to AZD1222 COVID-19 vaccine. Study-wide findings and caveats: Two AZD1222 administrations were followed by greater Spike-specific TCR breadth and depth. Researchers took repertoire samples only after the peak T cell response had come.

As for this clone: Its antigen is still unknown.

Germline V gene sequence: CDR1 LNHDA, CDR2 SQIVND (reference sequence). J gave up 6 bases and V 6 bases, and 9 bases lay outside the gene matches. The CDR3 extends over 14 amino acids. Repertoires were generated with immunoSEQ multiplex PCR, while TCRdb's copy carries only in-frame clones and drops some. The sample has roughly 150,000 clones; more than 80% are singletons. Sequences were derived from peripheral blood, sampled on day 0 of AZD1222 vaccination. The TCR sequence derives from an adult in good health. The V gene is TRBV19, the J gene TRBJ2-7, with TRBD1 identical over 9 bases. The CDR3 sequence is CASSGGQGPREQYF. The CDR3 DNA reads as TGTGCCAGTAGCGGTGGACAGGGGCCCCGCGAGCAGTACTTC. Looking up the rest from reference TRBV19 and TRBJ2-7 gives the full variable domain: DGGITQSPKYLFRKEGQNVTLSCEQNLNHDAMYWYRQDPGQGLRLIYYSQIVNDFQKGDIAEGYSVSREKKESFPLTVTSAQKNPTAFYLCASSGGQGPREQYFGPGTRLTVT.